This entry is about one T cell receptor beta chain. Its antigen remains unknown. The data derive from a study of cytomegalovirus exposure and HLA in healthy donors. Study conclusions and caveats: In a later analysis, a missense DCLRE1C variant was linked to TCR beta V- and J-gene trimming. The investigators catalogued 164 TCR beta chains as cytomegalovirus-associated. High sensitivity and specificity were reportedly achieved when the classifier diagnosed cytomegalovirus status. Across donors, presence/absence analyses took sequencing depth to be roughly uniform.

PCR amplification relied on 60 Vbeta primers (plus 13 Jbeta primers). Assay: immunoSEQ multiplex PCR; the TCRdb copy retains only in-frame clones and omits some. There are roughly 110,000 clones in the sample, with about 3.8% held by the top ten. This receptor was obtained from a man aged 30 to 45 in good health and CMV-seronegative. The sequenced sample was PBMCs.

The DNA of the CDR3 is TGTGCCAGCAGCTCCGTCCGGGGGGATCCCGGGGAGCTGTTTTTT. It is translated as CASSSVRGDPGELFF. The chain couples TRBV11-2 to TRBJ2-2; TRBD2 matches 7 bases. From germline, CDR1 is SGHAT and CDR2 FQNNGV. V shed 4 bases, J shed 6 bases, and the junction held 8 bases outside the gene matches. This CDR3 has 15 amino acids.